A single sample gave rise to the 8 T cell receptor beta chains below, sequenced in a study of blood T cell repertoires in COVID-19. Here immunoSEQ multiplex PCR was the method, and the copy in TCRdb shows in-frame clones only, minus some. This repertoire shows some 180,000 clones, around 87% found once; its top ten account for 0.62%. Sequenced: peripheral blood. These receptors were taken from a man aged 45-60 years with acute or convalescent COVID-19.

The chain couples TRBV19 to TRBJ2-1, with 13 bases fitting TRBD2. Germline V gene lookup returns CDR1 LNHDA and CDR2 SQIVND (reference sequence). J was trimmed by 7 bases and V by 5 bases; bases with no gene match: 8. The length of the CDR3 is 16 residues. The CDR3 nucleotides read TGTGCCAGTAGTCCGATACTAGCGGGAGGGGTTAATGAGCAGTTCTTC. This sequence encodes CASSPILAGGVNEQFF. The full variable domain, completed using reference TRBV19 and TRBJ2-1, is DGGITQSPKYLFRKEGQNVTLSCEQNLNHDAMYWYRQDPGQGLRLIYYSQIVNDFQKGDIAEGYSVSREKKESFPLTVTSAQKNPTAFYLCASSPILAGGVNEQFFGPGTRLTVL.

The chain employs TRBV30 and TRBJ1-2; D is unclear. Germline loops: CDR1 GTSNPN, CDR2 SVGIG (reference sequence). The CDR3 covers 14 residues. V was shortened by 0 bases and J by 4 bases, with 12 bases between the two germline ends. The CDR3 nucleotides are TGTGCCTGGAGTGTATTTGAGAGGAGCTATGGCTACACCTTC. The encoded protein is CAWSVFERSYGYTF. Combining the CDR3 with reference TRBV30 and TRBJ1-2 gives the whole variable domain SQTIHQWPATLVQPVGSPLSLECTVEGTSNPNLYWYRQAAGRGLQLLFYSVGIGQISSEVPQNLSASRPQDRQFILSSKKLLLSDSGFYLCAWSVFERSYGYTFGSGTRLTVV.

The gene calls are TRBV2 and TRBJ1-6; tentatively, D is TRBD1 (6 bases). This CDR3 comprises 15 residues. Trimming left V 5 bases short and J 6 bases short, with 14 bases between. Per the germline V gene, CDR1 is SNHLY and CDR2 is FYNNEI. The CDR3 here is CASSQGKSGNSPLHF. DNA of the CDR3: TGTGCCAGCAGTCAGGGGAAGTCTGGTAATTCACCCCTCCACTTT. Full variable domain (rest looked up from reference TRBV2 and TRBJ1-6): EPEVTQTPSHQVTQMGQEVILRCVPISNHLYFYWYRQILGQKVEFLVSFYNNEISEKSEIFDDQFSVERPDGSNFTLKIRSTKLEDSAMYFCASSQGKSGNSPLHFGNGTRLTVT.

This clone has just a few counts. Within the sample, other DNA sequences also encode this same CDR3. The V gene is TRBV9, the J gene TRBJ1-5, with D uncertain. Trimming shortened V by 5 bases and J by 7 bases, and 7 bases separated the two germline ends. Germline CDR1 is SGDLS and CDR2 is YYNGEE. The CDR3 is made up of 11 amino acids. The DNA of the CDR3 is TGTGCCAGCAGGGGGAGGCAGCCCCAGCATTTT. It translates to CASRGRQPQHF.

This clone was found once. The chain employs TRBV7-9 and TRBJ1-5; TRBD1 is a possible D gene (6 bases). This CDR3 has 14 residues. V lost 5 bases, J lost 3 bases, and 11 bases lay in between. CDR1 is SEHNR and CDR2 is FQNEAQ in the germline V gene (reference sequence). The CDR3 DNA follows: TGTGCCAGCAGCCTAGGACAGACCAATCAGCCCCAGCATTTT. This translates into CASSLGQTNQPQHF.

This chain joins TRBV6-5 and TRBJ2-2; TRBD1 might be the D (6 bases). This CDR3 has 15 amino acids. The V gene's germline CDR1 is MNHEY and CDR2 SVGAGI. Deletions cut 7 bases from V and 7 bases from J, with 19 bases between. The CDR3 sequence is CASIFEGAGVGELFF. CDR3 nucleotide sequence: TGTGCCAGCATTTTTGAAGGGGCAGGGGTCGGGGAGCTGTTTTTT.

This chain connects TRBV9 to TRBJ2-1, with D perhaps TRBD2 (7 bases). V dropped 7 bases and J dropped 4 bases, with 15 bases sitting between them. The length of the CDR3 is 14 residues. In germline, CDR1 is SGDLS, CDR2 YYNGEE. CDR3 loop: CASAEGGPYNEQFF. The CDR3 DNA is TGTGCCAGCGCGGAGGGGGGGCCGTACAATGAGCAGTTCTTC. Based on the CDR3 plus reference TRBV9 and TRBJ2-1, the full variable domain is DSGVTQTPKHLITATGQRVTLRCSPRSGDLSVYWYQQSLDQGLQFLIQYYNGEERAKGNILERFSAQQFPDLHSELNLSSLELGDSALYFCASAEGGPYNEQFFGPGTRLTVL.

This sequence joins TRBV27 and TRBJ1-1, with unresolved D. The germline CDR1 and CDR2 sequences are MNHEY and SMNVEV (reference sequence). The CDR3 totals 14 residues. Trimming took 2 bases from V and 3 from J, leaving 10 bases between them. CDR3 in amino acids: CASSLGSPYTEAFF. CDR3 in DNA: TGTGCCAGCAGTTTAGGGAGCCCCTACACTGAAGCTTTCTTT.